These 3 T cell receptor beta chains were sequenced from one sample in a study of cytomegalovirus exposure and HLA in healthy donors. Assay used: immunoSEQ multiplex PCR; TCRdb lists only in-frame clones, some missing. The repertoire holds 250,000 to 400,000 clones, with about 90% as singletons. The sequenced sample consisted of PBMCs. The receptor set was obtained from a woman aged 25 to 45 in good health and CMV-seropositive.

V and J are TRBV13 and TRBJ2-3; TRBD2 aligns across 9 bases. This CDR3 comprises 16 residues. The germline V gene has CDR1 PRHDT and CDR2 FYEKMQ (reference sequence). Trimming took 3 bases from V and 6 from J; bases not matched to a gene: 10. The CDR3 sequence is CASSLAGGPGMDTQYF. The CDR3 region has the DNA TGTGCCAGCAGCTTGGCGGGAGGGCCGGGGATGGATACGCAGTATTTT. Filled out from reference TRBV13 and TRBJ2-3, the complete variable domain reads AAGVIQSPRHLIKEKRETATLKCYPIPRHDTVYWYQQGPGQDPQFLISFYEKMQSDKGSIPDRFSAQQFSDYHSELNMSSLELGDSALYFCASSLAGGPGMDTQYFGPGTRLTVL.

The V call is TRBV14, the J call TRBJ2-1; D remains ambiguous. Per germline, CDR1 SGHDN and CDR2 FVKESK. CDR3 length: 14 amino acids. Trimming removed 4 bases at V and 2 bases at J, with 9 bases between. Written as DNA, the CDR3 is TGTGCCAGCAGCCGGGTGGAGACCTACAATGAGCAGTTCTTC. Amino acid sequence: CASSRVETYNEQFF.

CDR3 in amino acids: CSVVEGRSSSYEQYF. As DNA, the CDR3 is TGCAGCGTTGTTGAGGGGAGATCTAGCTCCTACGAGCAGTACTTC. The chain links TRBV29-1 to TRBJ2-7; either TRBD1 or TRBD2 may supply D (5 bases each). Germline CDR1 reads SQVTM; CDR2 reads ANQGSEA. This CDR3 spans 15 amino acids. V was trimmed by 4 bases and J by 0 bases, leaving 16 bases between them.